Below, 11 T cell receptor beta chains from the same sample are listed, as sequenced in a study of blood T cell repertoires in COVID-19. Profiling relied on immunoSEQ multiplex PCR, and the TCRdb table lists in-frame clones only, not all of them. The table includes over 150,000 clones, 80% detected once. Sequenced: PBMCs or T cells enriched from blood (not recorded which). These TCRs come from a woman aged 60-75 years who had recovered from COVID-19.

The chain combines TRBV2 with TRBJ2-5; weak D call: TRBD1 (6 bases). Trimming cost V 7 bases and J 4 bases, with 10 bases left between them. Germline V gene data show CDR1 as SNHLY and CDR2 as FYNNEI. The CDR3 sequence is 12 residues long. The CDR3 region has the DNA TGTGCCAGCAAGGGGGAAAGAGAGACCCAGTACTTC. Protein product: CASKGERETQYF. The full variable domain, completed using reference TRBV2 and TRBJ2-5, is EPEVTQTPSHQVTQMGQEVILRCVPISNHLYFYWYRQILGQKVEFLVSFYNNEISEKSEIFDDQFSVERPDGSNFTLKIRSTKLEDSAMYFCASKGERETQYFGPGTRLLVL.

CDR3 bases: TGCGCCAGCAGCCAAGTGGAGGGATCTTTCTACGAGCAGTACTTC. Protein product: CASSQVEGSFYEQYF. V usage is TRBV4-1 and J usage is TRBJ2-7, with a weak D call TRBD2 (6 bases). V lost 1 base to trimming and J lost 3 bases, with 13 bases between them. Germline V gene sequence: CDR1 MGHRA, CDR2 YSYEKL. The CDR3 is made up of 15 amino acids.

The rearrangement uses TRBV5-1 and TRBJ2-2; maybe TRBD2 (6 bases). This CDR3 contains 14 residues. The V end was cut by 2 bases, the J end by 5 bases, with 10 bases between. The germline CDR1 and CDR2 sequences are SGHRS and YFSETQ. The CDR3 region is CASSFGAGTGELFF. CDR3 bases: TGCGCCAGCAGCTTCGGGGCGGGGACCGGGGAGCTGTTTTTT.

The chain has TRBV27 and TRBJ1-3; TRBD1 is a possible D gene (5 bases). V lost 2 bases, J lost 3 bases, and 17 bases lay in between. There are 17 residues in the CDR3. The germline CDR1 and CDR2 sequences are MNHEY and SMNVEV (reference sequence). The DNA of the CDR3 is TGTGCCAGCAGTTTAGTAGGACAACCGGTCGGTGGAAACACCATATATTTT. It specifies CASSLVGQPVGGNTIYF.

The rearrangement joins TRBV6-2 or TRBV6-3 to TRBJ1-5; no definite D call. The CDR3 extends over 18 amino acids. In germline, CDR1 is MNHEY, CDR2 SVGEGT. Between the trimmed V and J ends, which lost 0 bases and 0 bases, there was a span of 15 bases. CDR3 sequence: CASSYSIPGVNSNQPQHF. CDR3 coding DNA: TGTGCCAGCAGTTACTCGATCCCAGGCGTTAATAGCAATCAGCCCCAGCATTTT.

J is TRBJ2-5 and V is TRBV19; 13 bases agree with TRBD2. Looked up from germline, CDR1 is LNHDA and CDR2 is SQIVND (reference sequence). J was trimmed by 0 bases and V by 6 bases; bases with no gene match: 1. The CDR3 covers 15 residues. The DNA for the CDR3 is TGTGCCAGTAGACTAGCGGGGGGGTACCAAGAGACCCAGTACTTC. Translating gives CASRLAGGYQETQYF. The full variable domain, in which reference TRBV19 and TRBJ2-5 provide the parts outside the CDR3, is DGGITQSPKYLFRKEGQNVTLSCEQNLNHDAMYWYRQDPGQGLRLIYYSQIVNDFQKGDIAEGYSVSREKKESFPLTVTSAQKNPTAFYLCASRLAGGYQETQYFGPGTRLLVL.

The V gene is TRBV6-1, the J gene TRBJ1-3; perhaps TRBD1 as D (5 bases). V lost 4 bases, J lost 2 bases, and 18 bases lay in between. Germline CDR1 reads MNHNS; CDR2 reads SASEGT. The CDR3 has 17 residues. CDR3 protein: CASSVSAPGTAGNTIYF. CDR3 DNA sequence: TGTGCCAGCAGTGTTTCTGCCCCAGGGACTGCTGGAAACACCATATATTTT.

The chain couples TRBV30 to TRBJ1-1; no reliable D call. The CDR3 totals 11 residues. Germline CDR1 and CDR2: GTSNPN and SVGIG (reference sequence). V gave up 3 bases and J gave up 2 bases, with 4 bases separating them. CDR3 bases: TGTGCCTGGAGGACTAACACTGAAGCTTTCTTT. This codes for CAWRTNTEAFF.

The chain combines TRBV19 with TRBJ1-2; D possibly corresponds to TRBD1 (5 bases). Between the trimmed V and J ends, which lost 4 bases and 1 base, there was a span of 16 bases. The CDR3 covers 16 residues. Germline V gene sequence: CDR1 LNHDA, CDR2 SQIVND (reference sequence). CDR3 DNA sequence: TGTGCCAGTAGTACGTTCGCTGGGGCGGATAACTATGGCTACACCTTC. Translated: CASSTFAGADNYGYTF.

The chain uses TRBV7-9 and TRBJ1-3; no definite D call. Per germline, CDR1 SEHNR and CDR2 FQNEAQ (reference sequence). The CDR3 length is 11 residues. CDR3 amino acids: CAYINGNTIYF. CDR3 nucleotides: TGTGCTTACATCAATGGAAACACCATATATTTT.

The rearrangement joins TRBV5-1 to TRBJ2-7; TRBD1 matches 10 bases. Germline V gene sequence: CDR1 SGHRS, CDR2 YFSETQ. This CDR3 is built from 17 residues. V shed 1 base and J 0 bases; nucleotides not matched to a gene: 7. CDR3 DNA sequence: TGCGCCAGCAGCTTGCGACAGGGGGCTCCCCCCTCCTACGAGCAGTACTTC. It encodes CASSLRQGAPPSYEQYF.